This T cell receptor (beta chain) appears in the sequencing data of a study of T cell responses to AZD1222 COVID-19 vaccine. Study results and limitations: The sample set comprised mostly white British donors with more females, and clonal diversity was possibly underestimated.

Repertoires were generated with immunoSEQ multiplex PCR, while TCRdb's copy carries only in-frame clones and drops some. The sample yields 95,000 to 150,000 clones, approximately 90% seen once. For this clone: Its specificity is unknown.

The specimen was peripheral blood, collected on day 0 of AZD1222 vaccination. The sequence derives from an adult in good health.

CDR3 amino acids: CASSETGVGNQPQHF. CDR3 sequence (DNA): TGTGCCAGCAGTGAGACAGGGGTTGGCAATCAGCCCCAGCATTTT. V usage is TRBV25-1 and J usage is TRBJ1-5; 8 bases fit TRBD1. The CDR3 runs 15 residues. Looked up from germline, CDR1 is MGHDK and CDR2 is SYGVNS. With V trimmed by 3 bases and J by 2 bases, 3 bases remained unmatched.